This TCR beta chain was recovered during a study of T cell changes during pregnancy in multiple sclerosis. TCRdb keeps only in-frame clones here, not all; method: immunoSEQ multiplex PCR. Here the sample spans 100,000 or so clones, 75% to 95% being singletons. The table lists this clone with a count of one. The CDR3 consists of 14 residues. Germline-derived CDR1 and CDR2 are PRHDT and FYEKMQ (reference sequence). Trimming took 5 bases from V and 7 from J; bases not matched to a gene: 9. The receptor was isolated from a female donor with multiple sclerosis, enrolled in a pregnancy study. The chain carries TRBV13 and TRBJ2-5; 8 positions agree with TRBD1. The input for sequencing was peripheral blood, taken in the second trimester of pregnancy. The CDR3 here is CASSTSDRVGTQYF. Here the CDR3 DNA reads TGTGCCAGCAGCACATCGGACAGGGTGGGGACCCAGTACTTC.